The T cell receptor beta chain under discussion was sequenced for a study of siplizumab effects on memory and regulatory T cells. Profiled with immunoSEQ multiplex PCR; TCRdb holds only in-frame clones, not every one. The sample contains 85,000 to 120,000 clones, around nine tenths of which appear only once. As concerns this clone: Its antigen is currently unknown.

Study-level findings and limits: Researchers could not give a naive or memory phenotype to roughly 75-95% of proliferating CD4+ or CD8+ clones. A major contribution to the alloresponse seemed to be made by naive T cells, which seemed more diverse than memory cells. In controls, 26.9% of mappable alloreactive CD4+ clones were Treg-derived on average, versus roughly 69% with siplizumab. A minor fraction of alloreactive clones, and no more, mapped to unstimulated subsets.

The source of this sequence is a human donor in good health. The sequencing input was CD4+ T cells sorted from blood.

Here the CDR3 DNA reads TGTGCCAGTAGTATATGGCGGTCCTACAATGAGCAGTTCTTC. Its protein is CASSIWRSYNEQFF. The V call is TRBV19, the J call TRBJ2-1; unclear D gene. Looked up from germline, CDR1 is LNHDA and CDR2 is SQIVND (reference sequence). The V end was cut by 2 bases, the J end by 1 base, with 6 bases between. CDR3 length: 14 amino acids.